The entry below gives a single T cell receptor beta chain sequence along with its context. This specimen comes from a study of blood T cell repertoires in COVID-19. About the research overall: Spain, Italy and the United States supplied samples that represented acute and convalescent COVID-19. From T cells, B-cell-depleted T cells, or PBMCs came the material, which was cDNA or gDNA.

The germline CDR1 and CDR2 sequences are SGDLS and YYNGEE. The V gene lost 2 bases and the J gene lost 6 bases, with 17 bases spanning the gap. The CDR3 has 15 amino acids. As handled by the study authors: Amplified reference gene primers provided the basis for estimating nucleated cell counts. Method: immunoSEQ multiplex PCR; TCRdb's copy keeps in-frame clones and lacks some. For V, J and clone size, that table is used; D and trimming come from the DNA. Of around 250,000 clones in the sample, around 85% were seen once. Material: peripheral blood. V gene TRBV9 combines with J gene TRBJ1-2, with TRBD1 as a possible D gene (5 bases). The TCR comes from a man between 60 and 75 years old with acute or convalescent COVID-19. This chain's CDR3 is CASSVRGSGLDGYTF. The CDR3 nucleotides are TGTGCCAGCAGCGTCCGGGGGTCAGGGTTGGATGGCTACACCTTC.